These 5 T cell receptor beta chains share one sample of origin, sequenced in a study of cytomegalovirus exposure and HLA in healthy donors. Primers for the PCR totalled 60 Vbeta and 13 Jbeta. Here immunoSEQ multiplex PCR was the method, and the copy in TCRdb shows in-frame clones only, minus some. The sample holds some 160,000 clones; roughly 77% are singletons and the top ten take roughly 2%. Sequenced: PBMCs. The receptors stem from a man in his fifties or sixties in good health and CMV-seropositive.

This clone has only a few counts. The chain uses TRBV7-2 and TRBJ1-3; D is unclear. The CDR3 spans 13 residues. Trimming took off 3 bases at V and 3 bases at J, with 6 bases between the two ends. Looked up from germline, CDR1 is SGHTA and CDR2 is FQGNSA. The CDR3 reads CASSFSLGNTIYF. CDR3 DNA: TGTGCCAGCAGCTTCTCCCTTGGAAACACCATATATTTT.

The chain combines TRBV7-2 with TRBJ1-5, with 10 nucleotides matching TRBD1. Germline assignment: CDR1 SGHTA and CDR2 FQGNSA. With 6 bases clipped from V and 0 bases from J, the junction kept 14 bases outside the gene matches. CDR3 length: 19 amino acids. CDR3 in DNA: TGTGCCAGCAGACGATACCGGGACAGGGGACCTCATAGCAATCAGCCCCAGCATTTT. This encodes CASRRYRDRGPHSNQPQHF.

Turning to this clone: The junction does not match germline at one end; this may be a read error. J is TRBJ2-1 and V is TRBV7-7, with 9 bases matching TRBD2. The CDR3 is made up of 13 amino acids. Germline values: CDR1 SSHAT, CDR2 FNYEAQ (reference sequence). CDR3 sequence (DNA): TGTGCTAGCAGCCCGGGACTAGCCGCCGAGCAGTTCTTC. This codes for CASSPGLAAEQFF.

This clone was recorded a few times. The chain combines TRBV28 with TRBJ1-3; D call uncertain. V lost 3 bases and J 4 bases, leaving 7 bases between the germline ends. Looked up from germline, CDR1 is MDHEN and CDR2 is SYDVKM. The CDR3 contains 13 residues. The CDR3 spells CASSLRSGNTIYF. CDR3 DNA: TGTGCCAGCAGTTTGAGGTCGGGAAACACCATATATTTT.

This chain joins TRBV15 and TRBJ2-1; 10 nucleotides line up with TRBD2. Germline loops: CDR1 LNHNV, CDR2 YYDKDF (reference sequence). The CDR3 contains 16 residues. V shed 0 bases and J 8 bases; nucleotides not matched to a gene: 7. CDR3 sequence reads: CATSREGSGGADEQFF. The CDR3 region has the DNA TGTGCCACCAGCAGAGAGGGGAGCGGGGGGGCGGATGAGCAGTTCTTC.